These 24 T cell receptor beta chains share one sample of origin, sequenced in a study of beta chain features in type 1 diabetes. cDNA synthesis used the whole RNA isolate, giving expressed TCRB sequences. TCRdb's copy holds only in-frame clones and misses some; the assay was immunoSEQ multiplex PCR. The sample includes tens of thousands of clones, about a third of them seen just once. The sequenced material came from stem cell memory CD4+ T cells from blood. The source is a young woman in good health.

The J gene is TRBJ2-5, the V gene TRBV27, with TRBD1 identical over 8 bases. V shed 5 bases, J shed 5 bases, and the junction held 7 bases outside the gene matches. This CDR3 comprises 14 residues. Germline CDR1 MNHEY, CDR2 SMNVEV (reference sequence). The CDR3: CASSLQGAWETQYF. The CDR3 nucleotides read TGTGCCAGCAGTCTCCAGGGGGCGTGGGAGACCCAGTACTTC.

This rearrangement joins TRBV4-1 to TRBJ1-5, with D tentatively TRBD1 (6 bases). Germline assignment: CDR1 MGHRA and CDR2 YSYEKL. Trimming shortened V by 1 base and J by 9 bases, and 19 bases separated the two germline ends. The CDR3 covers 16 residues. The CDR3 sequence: CASSQVTRTQGMPQHF. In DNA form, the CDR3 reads TGCGCCAGCAGCCAAGTGACCCGCACCCAGGGGATGCCCCAGCATTTT.

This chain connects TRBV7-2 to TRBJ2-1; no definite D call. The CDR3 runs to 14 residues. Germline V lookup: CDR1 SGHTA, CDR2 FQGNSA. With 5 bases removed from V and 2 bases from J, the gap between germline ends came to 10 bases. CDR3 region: CASSPQATYNEQFF. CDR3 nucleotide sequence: TGTGCCAGCAGCCCCCAGGCGACCTACAATGAGCAGTTCTTC.

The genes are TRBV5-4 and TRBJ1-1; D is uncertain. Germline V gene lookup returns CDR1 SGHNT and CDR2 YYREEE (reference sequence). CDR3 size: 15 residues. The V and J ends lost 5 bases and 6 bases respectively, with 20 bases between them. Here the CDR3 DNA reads TGTGCCAGCAGTGATCGGAGTCGGACTACGGCTGAAGCTTTCTTT. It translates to CASSDRSRTTAEAFF.

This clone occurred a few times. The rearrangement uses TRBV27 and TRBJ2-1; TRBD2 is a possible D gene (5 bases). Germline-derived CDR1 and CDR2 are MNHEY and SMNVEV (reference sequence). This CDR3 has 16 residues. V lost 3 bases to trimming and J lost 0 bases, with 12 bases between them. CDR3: CASSLITAGSYNEQFF. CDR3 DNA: TGTGCCAGCAGTTTGATCACTGCGGGCTCCTACAATGAGCAGTTCTTC.

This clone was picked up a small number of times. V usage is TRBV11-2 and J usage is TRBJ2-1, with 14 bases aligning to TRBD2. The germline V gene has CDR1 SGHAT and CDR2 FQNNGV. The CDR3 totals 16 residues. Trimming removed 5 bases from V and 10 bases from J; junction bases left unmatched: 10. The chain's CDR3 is CASSLPGLAGVKEQFF. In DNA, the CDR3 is TGTGCCAGCAGCCTCCCGGGACTAGCGGGAGTTAAAGAGCAGTTCTTC.

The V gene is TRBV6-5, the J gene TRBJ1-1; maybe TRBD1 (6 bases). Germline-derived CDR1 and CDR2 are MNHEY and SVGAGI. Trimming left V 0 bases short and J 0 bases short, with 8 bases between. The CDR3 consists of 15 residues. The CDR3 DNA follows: TGTGCCAGCAGTTACTCTGGACAGTTGAACACTGAAGCTTTCTTT. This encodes CASSYSGQLNTEAFF.

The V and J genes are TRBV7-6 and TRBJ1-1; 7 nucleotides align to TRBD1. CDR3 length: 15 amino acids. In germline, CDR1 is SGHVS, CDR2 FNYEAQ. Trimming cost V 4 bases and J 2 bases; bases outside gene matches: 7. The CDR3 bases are TGTGCCAGCAGCTCCCAGGGACAGTCTAACACTGAAGCTTTCTTT. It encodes CASSSQGQSNTEAFF.

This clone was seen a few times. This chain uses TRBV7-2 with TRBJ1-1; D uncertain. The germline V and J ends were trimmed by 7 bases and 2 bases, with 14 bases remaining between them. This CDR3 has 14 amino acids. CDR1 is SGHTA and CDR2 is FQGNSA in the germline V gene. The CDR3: CASTRRRGNTEAFF. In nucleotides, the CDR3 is TGTGCCAGCACCCGTAGACGGGGAAACACTGAAGCTTTCTTT.

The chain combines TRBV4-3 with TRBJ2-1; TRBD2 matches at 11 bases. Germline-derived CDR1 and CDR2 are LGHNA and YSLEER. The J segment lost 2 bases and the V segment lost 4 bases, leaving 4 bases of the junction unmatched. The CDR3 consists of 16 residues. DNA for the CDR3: TGCGCCAGCAGCCTCCTAGCGGGGGGACCCTACAATGAGCAGTTCTTC. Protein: CASSLLAGGPYNEQFF.

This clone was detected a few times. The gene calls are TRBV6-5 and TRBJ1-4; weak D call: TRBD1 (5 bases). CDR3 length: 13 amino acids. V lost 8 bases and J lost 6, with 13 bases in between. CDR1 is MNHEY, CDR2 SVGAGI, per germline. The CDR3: CASRRGEDEKLFF. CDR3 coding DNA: TGTGCCAGCCGTCGAGGGGAGGATGAAAAACTGTTTTTT.

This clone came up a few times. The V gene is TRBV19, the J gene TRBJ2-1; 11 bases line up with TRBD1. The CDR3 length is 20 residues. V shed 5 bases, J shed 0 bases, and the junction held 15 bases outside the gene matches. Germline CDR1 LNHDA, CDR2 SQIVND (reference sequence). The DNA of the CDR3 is TGTGCCAGTAGTCCCGGGACAGGGGGACAGCGGAGGAGCTCCTACAATGAGCAGTTCTTC. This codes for CASSPGTGGQRRSSYNEQFF.

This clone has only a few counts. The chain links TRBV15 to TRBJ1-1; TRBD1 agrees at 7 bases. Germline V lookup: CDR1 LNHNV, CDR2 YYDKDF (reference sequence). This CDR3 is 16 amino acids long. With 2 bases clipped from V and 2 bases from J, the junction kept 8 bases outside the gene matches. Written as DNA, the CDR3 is TGTGCCACCAGCAGACTGTACAGGGGCGTCAACACTGAAGCTTTCTTT. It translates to CATSRLYRGVNTEAFF.

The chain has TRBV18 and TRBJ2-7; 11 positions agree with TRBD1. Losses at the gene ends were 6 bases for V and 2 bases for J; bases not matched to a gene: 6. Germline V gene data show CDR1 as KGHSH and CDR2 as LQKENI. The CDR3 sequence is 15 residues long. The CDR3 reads CASSLGGQGAYEQYF. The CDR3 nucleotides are TGTGCCAGCTCCCTCGGGGGACAGGGGGCCTACGAGCAGTACTTC.

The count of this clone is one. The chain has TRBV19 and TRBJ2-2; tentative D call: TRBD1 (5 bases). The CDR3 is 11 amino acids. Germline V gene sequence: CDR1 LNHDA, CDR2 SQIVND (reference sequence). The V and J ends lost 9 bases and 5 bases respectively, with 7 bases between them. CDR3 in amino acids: CARKGTGELFF. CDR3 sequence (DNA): TGTGCCAGAAAGGGGACCGGGGAGCTGTTTTTT.

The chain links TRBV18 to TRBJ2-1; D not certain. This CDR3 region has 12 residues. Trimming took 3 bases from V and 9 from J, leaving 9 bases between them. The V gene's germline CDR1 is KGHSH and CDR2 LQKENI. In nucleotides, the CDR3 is TGTGCCAGCTCACCGCCCTCGGGTGAGCAGTTCTTC. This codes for CASSPPSGEQFF.

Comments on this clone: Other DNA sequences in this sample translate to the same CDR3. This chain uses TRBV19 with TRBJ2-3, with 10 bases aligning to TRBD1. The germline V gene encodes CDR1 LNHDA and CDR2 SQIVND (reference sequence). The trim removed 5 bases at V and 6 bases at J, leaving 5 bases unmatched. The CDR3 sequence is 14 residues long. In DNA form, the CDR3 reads TGTGCCAGTAGTCCTCGACAGGGGGCGGATACGCAGTATTTT. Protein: CASSPRQGADTQYF.

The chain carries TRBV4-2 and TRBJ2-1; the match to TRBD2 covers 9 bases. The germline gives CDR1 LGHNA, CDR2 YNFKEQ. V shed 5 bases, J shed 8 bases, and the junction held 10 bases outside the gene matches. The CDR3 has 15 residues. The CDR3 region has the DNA TGTGCCAGCAGCGGGCGGGAGGGCGGTAACGATGAGCAGTTCTTC. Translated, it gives CASSGREGGNDEQFF.

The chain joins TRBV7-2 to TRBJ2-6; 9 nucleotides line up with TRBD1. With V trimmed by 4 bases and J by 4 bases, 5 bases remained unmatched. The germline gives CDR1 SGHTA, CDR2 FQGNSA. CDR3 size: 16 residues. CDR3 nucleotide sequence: TGTGCCAGCAGCTCCGGGACAGGGAGAGGGGCCAACGTCCTGACTTTC. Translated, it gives CASSSGTGRGANVLTF.

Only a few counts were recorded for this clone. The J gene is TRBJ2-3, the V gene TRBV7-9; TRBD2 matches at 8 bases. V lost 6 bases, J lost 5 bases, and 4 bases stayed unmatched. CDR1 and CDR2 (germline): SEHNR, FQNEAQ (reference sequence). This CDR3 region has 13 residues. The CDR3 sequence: CASRPLAGDTQYF. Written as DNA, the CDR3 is TGTGCCAGCAGACCCCTAGCGGGAGATACGCAGTATTTT.

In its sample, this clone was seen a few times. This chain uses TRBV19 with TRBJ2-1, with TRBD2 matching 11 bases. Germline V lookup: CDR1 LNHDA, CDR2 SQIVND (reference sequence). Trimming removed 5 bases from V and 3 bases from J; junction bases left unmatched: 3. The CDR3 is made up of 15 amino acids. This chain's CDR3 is CASSQTSGGYNEQFF. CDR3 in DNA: TGTGCCAGTAGTCAAACTAGCGGGGGCTACAATGAGCAGTTCTTC. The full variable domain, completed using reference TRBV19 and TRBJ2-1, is DGGITQSPKYLFRKEGQNVTLSCEQNLNHDAMYWYRQDPGQGLRLIYYSQIVNDFQKGDIAEGYSVSREKKESFPLTVTSAQKNPTAFYLCASSQTSGGYNEQFFGPGTRLTVL.

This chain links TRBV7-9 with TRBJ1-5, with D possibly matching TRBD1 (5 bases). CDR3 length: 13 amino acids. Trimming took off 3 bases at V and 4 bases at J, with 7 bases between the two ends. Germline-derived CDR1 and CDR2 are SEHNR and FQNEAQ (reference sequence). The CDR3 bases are TGTGCCAGCAGCTTGGGGCTGAATCAGCCCCAGCATTTT. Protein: CASSLGLNQPQHF.

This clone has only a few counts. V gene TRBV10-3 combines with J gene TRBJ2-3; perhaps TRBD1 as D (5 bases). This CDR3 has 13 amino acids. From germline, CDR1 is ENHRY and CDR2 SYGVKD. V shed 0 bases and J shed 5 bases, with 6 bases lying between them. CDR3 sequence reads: CAISESTGDTQYF. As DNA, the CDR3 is TGTGCCATCAGTGAGTCTACAGGAGATACGCAGTATTTT.

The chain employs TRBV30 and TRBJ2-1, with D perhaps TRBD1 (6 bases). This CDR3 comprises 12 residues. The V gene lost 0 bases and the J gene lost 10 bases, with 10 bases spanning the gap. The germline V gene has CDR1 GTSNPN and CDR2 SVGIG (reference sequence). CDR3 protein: CAWSVDTGEQFF. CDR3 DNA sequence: TGTGCCTGGAGTGTGGACACAGGGGAGCAGTTCTTC.